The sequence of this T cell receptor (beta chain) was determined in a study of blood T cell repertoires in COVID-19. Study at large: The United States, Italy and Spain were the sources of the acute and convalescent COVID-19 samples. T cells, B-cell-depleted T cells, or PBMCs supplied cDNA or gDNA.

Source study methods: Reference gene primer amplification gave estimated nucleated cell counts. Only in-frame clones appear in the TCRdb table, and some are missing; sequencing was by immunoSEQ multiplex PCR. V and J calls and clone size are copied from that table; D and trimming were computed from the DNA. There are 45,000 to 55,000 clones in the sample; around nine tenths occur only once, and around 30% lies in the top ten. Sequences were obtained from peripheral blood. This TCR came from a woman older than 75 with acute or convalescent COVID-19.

The CDR3 DNA reads TGTGCCAGCAGCTTGGGGGGGCCCTCCCTCACCTTACTGGGGGAGCAGTACTTC. Protein product: CASSLGGPSLTLLGEQYF. This chain joins TRBV5-4 and TRBJ2-7; weak D call: TRBD1 (6 bases). V was clipped by 0 bases and J by 7 bases, with 26 bases between them. From germline, CDR1 is SGHNT and CDR2 YYREEE (reference sequence). The length of the CDR3 is 18 residues.